This T cell receptor (beta chain) was recovered during a study of T cell responses to AZD1222 COVID-19 vaccine. Remarks on this clone: Antigen: not known.

This CDR3 has 16 residues. CDR1 is SGHNT, CDR2 YYREEE, per germline (reference sequence). J gave up 4 bases and V 1 base, and 8 bases lay outside the gene matches. Repertoires were generated with immunoSEQ multiplex PCR, while TCRdb's copy carries only in-frame clones and drops some. Here the sample spans fewer than 120,000 clones, roughly 92% being singletons. Whole-study findings and limits: Across the whole spike, CD4 TCRs peaked at regions 160-218 and 743-854. Repertoires were obtained solely post-peak T cell response.

The sequence was collected from an adult who received the AZD1222 COVID-19 vaccine. Sequences were derived from peripheral blood, sampled 28 days after the second AZD1222 dose. V and J are TRBV5-4 and TRBJ2-7; 10 bases match TRBD1. The chain's CDR3 is CASSLFRTGGVYEQYF. The CDR3 DNA sequence: TGTGCCAGCAGCTTGTTTAGGACAGGGGGTGTATACGAGCAGTACTTC.